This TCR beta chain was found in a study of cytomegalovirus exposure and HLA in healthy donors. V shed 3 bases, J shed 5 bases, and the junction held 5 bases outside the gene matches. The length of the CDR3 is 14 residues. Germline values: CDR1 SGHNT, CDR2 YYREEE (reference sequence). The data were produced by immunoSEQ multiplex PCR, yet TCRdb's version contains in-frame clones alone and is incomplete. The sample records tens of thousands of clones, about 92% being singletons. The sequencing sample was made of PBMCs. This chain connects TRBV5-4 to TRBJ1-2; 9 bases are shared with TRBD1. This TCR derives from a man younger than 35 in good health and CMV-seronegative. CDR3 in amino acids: CASSWGQGNYGYTF. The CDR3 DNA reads TGTGCCAGCAGCTGGGGACAGGGAAATTATGGCTACACCTTC.